This T cell receptor (beta chain) was observed in a study of blood T cell repertoires in COVID-19. Seattle researchers signed up patients amid active infection and tracked them longitudinally. On this clone: The same CDR3 can be traced to other DNA sequences in this sample.

The CDR3 loop spans 14 amino acids. The V gene lost 3 bases and the J gene lost 4 bases, with 10 bases spanning the gap. CDR1 KGHSH and CDR2 LQKENI come from the germline V gene. In the original processing: Amplification from reference gene primers served as the basis for estimated nucleated cell counts. Method: immunoSEQ multiplex PCR; TCRdb's copy keeps in-frame clones and lacks some. Clonal size and the V and J genes are those of that table, whereas D and trimming came from the DNA. The table has 430,000 or so clones, 70% to 90% seen once. Material for sequencing was peripheral blood. This chain joins TRBV18 and TRBJ2-1, with a tentative D call TRBD1 (6 bases). The sequence was collected from a young man with COVID-19, enrolled during active disease. The CDR3 DNA reads as TGTGCCAGCTCACCCACGGACAGTTACAATGAGCAGTTCTTC. Its translation: CASSPTDSYNEQFF.